The clone carrying this T cell receptor (beta chain) was seen many times. Amplified TCR beta CDR3 regions came from RNA transcripts. With the HTBI primer set, the TCR CDR3 went through a first round of RT-PCR. In TCRdb, the multiplex PCR reads were re-called with MiXCR into one record per CDR3 protein. The sample has about 290,000 distinct CDR3 sequences; about an eighth are singletons. These data are taken from a study of T cells in Graves' hyperthyroidism and ophthalmopathy. About the research overall: Before any treatment, at initial diagnosis, peripheral blood was collected.

V lost 4 bases and J lost 5; bases outside the gene matches: 4. CDR3 size: 14 residues. In germline, CDR1 is MDHEN, CDR2 SYDVKM. The PBMCs studied were ones that came from 10 ml fresh peripheral blood. The TCR comes from a woman aged 25 to 39 with Graves' hyperthyroidism that later progressed to Graves' ophthalmopathy. The rearrangement joins TRBV28 to TRBJ1-2; 10 bases fit TRBD1. The sample was blood. CDR3 coding DNA: TGTGCCAGCAGTTGGGGACAGGGGTATTATGGCTACACCTTC. Translated, it gives CASSWGQGYYGYTF.